This passage covers 27 T cell receptor beta chains from one sample sequenced in a study of early T cells in non-severe SARS-CoV-2 infection. TCRdb ran MiXCR on the 5' RACE reads and lists one entry per CDR3 protein. The sample includes about 63,000 distinct CDR3 sequences, 10% to 15% seen only once; the top ten take roughly 4.7%. The sequencing input was whole blood. The receptor source for this set is an adult who was a healthcare worker with PCR-confirmed SARS-CoV-2 infection or an uninfected control (not recorded which).

This clonotype was recorded many times. The V gene is TRBV15, the J gene TRBJ2-7; D is possibly TRBD2 (5 bases). V was shortened by 0 bases and J by 4 bases, with 13 bases between the two germline ends. Germline CDR1 reads LNHNV; CDR2 reads YYDKDF (reference sequence). There are 15 residues in the CDR3. The CDR3 region is CATSREGGPRYEQYF. CDR3 bases: TGTGCCACCAGCAGAGAAGGAGGTCCCCGGTACGAGCAGTACTTC.

J is TRBJ2-5 and V is TRBV20-1; 8 positions agree with TRBD1. Per the germline V gene, CDR1 is DFQATT and CDR2 is SNEGSKA (reference sequence). V was clipped by 7 bases and J by 4 bases; unmatched bases: 11. The CDR3 extends over 14 amino acids. The DNA of the CDR3 is TGCAGTGGTGGCTTGGCCAGGGGGCTAGAGACCCAGTACTTC. As protein: CSGGLARGLETQYF.

The sample holds a few counts of this clonotype. The chain combines TRBV5-1 with TRBJ2-3; TRBD1 aligns across 9 bases. After removal of 7 bases from V and 3 bases from J, the junction contained 3 bases not matched to a gene. The CDR3 runs to 13 residues. Germline assignment: CDR1 SGHRS and CDR2 YFSETQ. The CDR3 protein is CASADRGTDTQYF. In DNA form, the CDR3 reads TGCGCCAGCGCGGACAGGGGAACAGATACGCAGTATTTT.

This clonotype has a count of ten or more. The chain combines TRBV5-1 with TRBJ1-1, with TRBD1 identical over 7 bases. Germline assignment: CDR1 SGHRS and CDR2 YFSETQ. The CDR3 spans 15 residues. Germline trimming cut 1 base from V and 1 base from J; bases unmatched to any gene: 4. The CDR3 DNA follows: TGCGCCAGCAGCTTGTTCCGGACAGGGAACACTGAAGCTTTCTTT. This encodes CASSLFRTGNTEAFF. Filled out from reference TRBV5-1 and TRBJ1-1, the complete variable domain reads KAGVTQTPRYLIKTRGQQVTLSCSPISGHRSVSWYQQTPGQGLQFLFEYFSETQRNKGNFPGRFSGRQFSNSRSEMNVSTLELGDSALYLCASSLFRTGNTEAFFGQGTRLTVV.

This clonotype was seen at least ten times. The rearrangement uses TRBV4-3 and TRBJ2-6; D call uncertain. Trimming removed 2 bases at V and 0 bases at J, with 5 bases between. Germline V gene lookup returns CDR1 LGHNA and CDR2 YSLEER. CDR3 length equals 15 residues. CDR3 loop: CASSQFGSGANVLTF. The CDR3 DNA follows: TGCGCCAGCAGCCAATTCGGCTCTGGGGCCAACGTCCTGACTTTC.

This clonotype was counted many times. The chain combines TRBV29-1 with TRBJ2-7; possibly TRBD1 or TRBD2 for D (5 bases each). The germline V gene has CDR1 SQVTM and CDR2 ANQGSEA. This CDR3 has 13 amino acids. The V gene lost 6 bases and the J gene lost 2 bases, with 14 bases spanning the gap. The CDR3: CSVLETAAYEQYF. CDR3 nucleotide sequence: TGCAGCGTATTGGAGACAGCGGCCTACGAGCAGTACTTC.

This clonotype occurred many times. The chain joins TRBV11-1 to TRBJ1-1; 7 nucleotides line up with TRBD1. With 5 bases clipped from V and 0 bases from J, the junction kept 6 bases outside the gene matches. CDR3 length: 15 amino acids. Germline lookup yields CDR1 SGHAT and CDR2 FQDESV (reference sequence). The CDR3 nucleotides read TGTGCCAGCAGCCCACCAACAGGGGTGAACACTGAAGCTTTCTTT. It specifies CASSPPTGVNTEAFF. The full variable domain, rest sourced from reference TRBV11-1 and TRBJ1-1, is EAEVAQSPRYKITEKSQAVAFWCDPISGHATLYWYRQILGQGPELLVQFQDESVVDDSQLPKDRFSAERLKGVDSTLKIQPAELGDSAMYLCASSPPTGVNTEAFFGQGTRLTVV.

This clonotype was counted only a few times. The gene calls are TRBV10-1 and TRBJ2-5; TRBD2 matches at 12 bases. Looked up from germline, CDR1 is WNHNN and CDR2 is SYGVQD (reference sequence). Germline trimming cut 6 bases from V and 5 bases from J; bases unmatched to any gene: 7. CDR3 length: 15 amino acids. CDR3 DNA: TGCGCCAGCAGCGGGGGACTAGCGGGTATGGAGACCCAGTACTTC. Its translation: CASSGGLAGMETQYF.

This clonotype was counted at least ten times. V is TRBV2 and J is TRBJ1-5; 7 bases fit TRBD1. J was trimmed by 9 bases and V by 6 bases; bases with no gene match: 8. CDR1 is SNHLY, CDR2 FYNNEI, per germline. This CDR3 comprises 13 residues. CDR3: CASRGDRSPPQHF. CDR3 coding DNA: TGTGCCAGCAGGGGGGACAGATCGCCGCCCCAGCATTTT.

This clonotype was counted between two and nine times. This chain connects TRBV15 to TRBJ1-5; 8 positions agree with TRBD1. This CDR3 comprises 16 residues. J lost 2 bases, V lost 1 base, and 4 bases had no gene match. CDR1 and CDR2 (germline): LNHNV, YYDKDF (reference sequence). The CDR3, as DNA: TGTGCCACCAGCAGAGGAGGGGGACAGGGCAATCAGCCCCAGCATTTT. Encoded protein: CATSRGGGQGNQPQHF.

This clonotype was recorded many times. The gene calls are TRBV7-2 and TRBJ1-1; D remains unclear. The CDR3 contains 15 residues. V shed 5 bases and J shed 1 base, with 14 bases lying between them. Germline V gives CDR1 SGHTA, CDR2 FQGNSA. The CDR3 reads CASSPRYVTNTEAFF. The CDR3 DNA reads as TGTGCCAGCAGCCCCCGGTATGTCACGAACACTGAAGCTTTCTTT.

This clonotype was observed many times. V and J are TRBV20-1 and TRBJ2-5; 9 positions match TRBD1. The CDR3 is 14 residues long. In germline, CDR1 is DFQATT, CDR2 SNEGSKA (reference sequence). Trimming took 6 bases from V and 5 from J; bases not matched to a gene: 10. Written as DNA, the CDR3 is TGCAGTGCGGGGGGGACAGGGATCGAGGAGACCCAGTACTTC. It specifies CSAGGTGIEETQYF.

The table lists this clonotype with many counts. The chain combines TRBV20-1 with TRBJ2-5, with 8 bases identical to TRBD1. This CDR3 spans 15 amino acids. V shed 6 bases, J shed 2 bases, and the junction held 11 bases outside the gene matches. Germline V gene lookup returns CDR1 DFQATT and CDR2 SNEGSKA (reference sequence). CDR3 bases: TGCAGTGCAACGTCTACCTGGGACAGGCAAGAGACCCAGTACTTC. It translates to CSATSTWDRQETQYF.

This clonotype occurred a few times. The CDR3 loop is CASSYSGDSGDIDYEQYF. CDR3 in DNA: TGTGCCAGCAGTTACTCAGGCGATAGCGGGGACATTGACTACGAGCAGTACTTC. The V and J genes are TRBV6-2 or TRBV6-3 and TRBJ2-7; 8 bases are a match to TRBD2. There are 18 residues in the CDR3. The V and J ends lost 0 bases and 3 bases, in that order; junction bases with no gene match: 13. Germline V lookup: CDR1 MNHEY, CDR2 SVGEGT.

This clonotype was seen repeatedly, ten times or more. J is TRBJ2-3 and V is TRBV6-5; no clear D gene. The CDR3 has 14 amino acids. Germline V lookup: CDR1 MNHEY, CDR2 SVGAGI. The ends were cut back, 6 bases at V and 4 bases at J, with 14 bases in the middle. Here the CDR3 reads CASSPAMWSDTQYF. CDR3 nucleotide sequence: TGTGCCAGCAGCCCCGCCATGTGGTCAGATACGCAGTATTTT.

This chain connects TRBV20-1 to TRBJ2-1, with D hard to call. From germline, CDR1 is DFQATT and CDR2 SNEGSKA (reference sequence). Trimming cost V 7 bases and J 5 bases, with 24 bases left between them. The CDR3 length is 16 residues. In DNA, the CDR3 is TGCAGTGGGACCGAGTTACTGGCTAGTCGGAACAATGAGCAGTTCTTC. Residues: CSGTELLASRNNEQFF.

The V gene is TRBV6-5, the J gene TRBJ2-3, with 8 bases aligning to TRBD1. Trimming at V came to 6 bases and at J to 3 bases, leaving 5 bases not matched to a gene. Germline CDR1 is MNHEY and CDR2 is SVGAGI. This CDR3 has 14 amino acids. In DNA form, the CDR3 reads TGTGCCAGCAGCTATGGACAGGGTACAGATACGCAGTATTTT. Translating gives CASSYGQGTDTQYF.

To note about this clonotype: It may be a read error: a sequence one base away is much more abundant. This sequence joins TRBV5-4 and TRBJ2-3; TRBD2 is a possible D gene (5 bases). Germline CDR1 reads SGHNT; CDR2 reads YYREEE (reference sequence). V was clipped by 4 bases and J by 8 bases, with 11 bases between them. This CDR3 is 12 amino acids long. In DNA form, the CDR3 reads TGTGCCAGCAGCCTCCGAGGAGGTACGCAGTATTTT. Translating it yields CASSLRGGTQYF.

This clonotype was counted ten times or more. CDR3 amino acids: CARKKDRNNSPLHF. The CDR3 DNA is TGTGCCAGGAAAAAGGACAGAAATAATTCACCCCTCCACTTT. The chain links TRBV25-1 to TRBJ1-6, with D maybe TRBD1 (6 bases). The V end was cut by 9 bases, the J end by 5 bases, with 14 bases between. This CDR3 has 14 amino acids. Germline CDR1 and CDR2: MGHDK and SYGVNS.

In its sample, this clonotype was seen many times. The chain has TRBV4-3 and TRBJ2-7, with a possible D match to TRBD1 (5 bases). The V gene lost 0 bases and the J gene lost 2 bases, with 11 bases spanning the gap. CDR1 is LGHNA, CDR2 YSLEER, per germline. The CDR3 sequence is 15 residues long. CDR3 in DNA: TGCGCCAGCAGCCAAGATCGAGGACAAACCTACGAGCAGTACTTC. This translates into CASSQDRGQTYEQYF.

This clonotype occurred many times. The chain carries TRBV7-8 and TRBJ1-6; no firm D call. V gave up 5 bases and J gave up 6 bases, with 5 bases separating them. Germline V gene lookup returns CDR1 SGHVS and CDR2 FQNEAQ. The CDR3 totals 12 residues. CDR3 nucleotide sequence: TGTGCCAGCAGCGCGGGTAATTCACCCCTCCACTTT. It encodes CASSAGNSPLHF.

This clonotype was observed at least ten times. CDR3 DNA: TGCGCCAGCAGCCCCTGGAAGAGTCCCGACACTGAAGCTTTCTTT. It translates to CASSPWKSPDTEAFF. This chain connects TRBV4-3 to TRBJ1-1, with unresolved D. Germline V gene lookup returns CDR1 LGHNA and CDR2 YSLEER. Trimming took off 4 bases at V and 3 bases at J, with 15 bases between the two ends. CDR3 length: 15 amino acids.

This chain joins TRBV16 and TRBJ1-2, with D unresolved. V lost 0 bases and J 1 base, leaving 9 bases between the germline ends. The germline V gene has CDR1 KGHSY and CDR2 FQNENV. This CDR3 has 15 residues. CDR3 loop: CASSQSPVDNYGYTF. The DNA for the CDR3 is TGTGCCAGCAGCCAATCGCCAGTAGATAACTATGGCTACACCTTC.

This chain uses TRBV5-6 with TRBJ1-5; D gene uncertain. This CDR3 has 12 amino acids. With 2 bases removed from V and 4 bases from J, the gap between germline ends came to 4 bases. In germline, CDR1 is SGHDT, CDR2 YYEEEE. CDR3 region: CASSFWNQPQHF. The DNA for the CDR3 is TGTGCCAGCAGCTTCTGGAATCAGCCCCAGCATTTT.

This sequence joins TRBV6-6 and TRBJ1-4; D ambiguous. V lost 6 bases, J lost 8 bases, and 10 bases lay in between. Germline-derived CDR1 and CDR2 are MNHNY and SVGAGI (reference sequence). This CDR3 has 12 residues. The CDR3, as DNA: TGTGCCAGCAGGGTAGGCCCGGAAAAACTGTTTTTT. Translating gives CASRVGPEKLFF.

This clonotype was seen a few times. The rearrangement links TRBV5-6 to TRBJ1-5; 11 bases line up with TRBD1. The V gene end was trimmed by 3 bases and the J gene end by 0 bases; junction bases not matched to a gene: 8. CDR1 SGHDT and CDR2 YYEEEE come from the germline V gene. The CDR3 is 18 amino acids. In nucleotides, the CDR3 is TGTGCCAGCAGCTCCCGGGACAGGGGGTCTTATAGCAATCAGCCCCAGCATTTT. Translated: CASSSRDRGSYSNQPQHF. The whole variable domain, filled in from reference TRBV5-6 and TRBJ1-5, reads DAGVTQSPTHLIKTRGQQVTLRCSPKSGHDTVSWYQQALGQGPQFIFQYYEEEERQRGNFPDRFSGHQFPNYSSELNVNALLLGDSALYLCASSSRDRGSYSNQPQHFGDGTRLSIL.

In its sample, this clonotype was seen a few times. This rearrangement joins TRBV29-1 to TRBJ2-7, with TRBD1 matching over 7 bases. The CDR3 runs 13 residues. Germline assignment: CDR1 SQVTM and CDR2 ANQGSEA. Trimming at V came to 4 bases and at J to 2 bases, leaving 5 bases not matched to a gene. This CDR3 reads CSVAHRGPYEQYF. CDR3 nucleotides: TGCAGCGTTGCCCACAGGGGCCCCTACGAGCAGTACTTC.